This T cell receptor (beta chain) originates from a study of monozygotic twins with inflammatory bowel disease. CDR1 and CDR2 from the germline V gene are SEHNR and FQNEAQ (reference sequence). This CDR3 contains 12 residues. TCRdb re-called the 5' RACE reads and shows each CDR3 protein once, DNA omitted. The specimen's table records some 210,000 distinct CDR3 sequences. This TCR came from a human donor with ulcerative colitis or Crohn's disease, or a healthy co-twin of an affected twin (not recorded which). Material for sequencing was blood. V usage is TRBV7-9 and J usage is TRBJ2-1. The CDR3 here is CASSADLAEQFF.